The 10 T cell receptor beta chains below were found in one sample sequenced in a study of T cells in Graves' hyperthyroidism and ophthalmopathy (dated by TCRdb to the late 2010s). Library preparation used multiplex PCR. The reads were generated on an Illumina HiSeq 2000. The TCR beta CDR3 regions were amplified from RNA transcripts. A first-round RT-PCR of the TCR CDR3 used the HTBI primer set with the Qiagen OneStep RT-PCR kit. The public reads were run again by TCRdb, first through fastp at Q25 and then through MiXCR, and only productive beta chains were kept. Each CDR3 protein appears once, grouped with its most common genes and DNA. The sample records about 300,000 distinct CDR3 sequences, around 20% of which are singletons. Less than 45% of the sample is held by the ten biggest clonotypes. Sequenced material: blood. These receptor sequences come from a man aged 45-65 years with Graves' ophthalmopathy.

This clonotype appeared many times. V is TRBV30 and J is TRBJ2-7, with 10 bases that match TRBD2. V shed 4 bases, J shed 4 bases, and the junction held 13 bases outside the gene matches. CDR1 and CDR2 (germline): GTSNPN, SVGIG (reference sequence). The CDR3 has 16 amino acids. CDR3 in amino acids: CAWNRETAGGPYEQYF. CDR3 nucleotide sequence: TGTGCCTGGAATCGTGAGACAGCGGGAGGGCCGTACGAGCAGTACTTC. Full variable domain (missing parts from reference TRBV30 and TRBJ2-7): SQTIHQWPATLVQPVGSPLSLECTVEGTSNPNLYWYRQAAGRGLQLLFYSVGIGQISSEVPQNLSASRPQDRQFILSSKKLLLSDSGFYLCAWNRETAGGPYEQYFGPGTRLTVT.

On this clonotype itself: One junction end disagrees with the germline gene, perhaps due to a read error. The chain combines TRBV7-9 with TRBJ1-6; tentatively, D is TRBD1 (5 bases). Germline values: CDR1 SEHNR, CDR2 FQNEAQ (reference sequence). This CDR3 spans 16 amino acids. CDR3 residues: CASSLSDTHGNSPLHF. The CDR3 coding sequence is TGCGCCAGCAGCCTCTCGGACACACATGGGAATTCACCCCTCCACTTT. Variable domain in full (rest from reference TRBV7-9 and TRBJ1-6): DTGVSQNPRHKITKRGQNVTFRCDPISEHNRLYWYRQTLGQGPEFLTYFQNEAQLEKSRLLSDRFSAERPKGSFSTLEIQRTEQGDSAMYLCASSLSDTHGNSPLHFGNGTRLTVT.

This clonotype appeared a single time. One junction end disagrees with the germline gene, perhaps due to a read error. The chain joins TRBV27 to TRBJ1-2; D not certain. The CDR3 length is 14 residues. Germline V gene data show CDR1 as MNHEY and CDR2 as SMNVEV (reference sequence). The chain's CDR3 is CASSPLSASYGCTF. CDR3 in DNA: TGTGCCAGCAGTCCCCTCAGCGCAAGCTATGGCTGCACCTTC.

In its sample, this clonotype was seen many times. The CDR3 region is CASSLGGKDEQYF. CDR3 sequence (DNA): TGCGCCAGCAGCTTAGGGGGGAAGGACGAGCAGTACTTC. The chain combines TRBV5-1 with TRBJ2-7, with D possibly being TRBD1 or TRBD2 (6 bases each). V lost 2 bases, J lost 5 bases, and 11 bases lay in between. Germline CDR1 reads SGHRS; CDR2 reads YFSETQ. CDR3 length: 13 amino acids. Variable domain in full (rest from reference TRBV5-1 and TRBJ2-7): KAGVTQTPRYLIKTRGQQVTLSCSPISGHRSVSWYQQTPGQGLQFLFEYFSETQRNKGNFPGRFSGRQFSNSRSEMNVSTLELGDSALYLCASSLGGKDEQYFGPGTRLTVT.

This clonotype was recorded at least ten times. The gene calls are TRBV6-1 and TRBJ2-1; D might be TRBD2 (5 bases). This CDR3 has 13 amino acids. The germline V gene encodes CDR1 MNHNS and CDR2 SASEGT. Trimming removed 8 bases at V and 11 bases at J, with 19 bases between. CDR3 loop: CASAFDSRAKQFF. As DNA, the CDR3 is TGTGCCAGCGCGTTTGACTCGAGGGCCAAGCAGTTCTTC.

There are many counts of this clonotype. The rearrangement uses TRBV7-9 and TRBJ1-1; TRBD1 matches at 7 bases. CDR1 is SEHNR, CDR2 FQNEAQ, per germline (reference sequence). This CDR3 contains 14 residues. The V and J ends lost 6 bases and 5 bases, in that order; junction bases with no gene match: 9. CDR3 residues: CASRFAGGETEAFF. The CDR3 DNA follows: TGTGCCAGCAGATTTGCAGGGGGAGAGACTGAAGCTTTCTTT. Complete variable domain (other parts from reference TRBV7-9 and TRBJ1-1): DTGVSQNPRHKITKRGQNVTFRCDPISEHNRLYWYRQTLGQGPEFLTYFQNEAQLEKSRLLSDRFSAERPKGSFSTLEIQRTEQGDSAMYLCASRFAGGETEAFFGQGTRLTVV.

The V and J genes are TRBV28 and TRBJ2-7; 8 bases match TRBD1. The CDR3 covers 13 residues. Germline CDR1 MDHEN, CDR2 SYDVKM. With 3 bases clipped from V and 5 bases from J, the junction kept 3 bases outside the gene matches. CDR3 protein: CASSLDRVHEQYF. DNA of the CDR3: TGTGCCAGCAGTTTGGACAGGGTCCACGAGCAGTACTTC. Full variable domain (rest looked up from reference TRBV28 and TRBJ2-7): DVKVTQSSRYLVKRTGEKVFLECVQDMDHENMFWYRQDPGLGLRLIYFSYDVKMKEKGDIPEGYSVSREKKERFSLILESASTNQTSMYLCASSLDRVHEQYFGPGTRLTVT.

This clonotype was counted many times. The chain joins TRBV20-1 to TRBJ2-7; 10 bases are shared with TRBD2. With V trimmed by 5 bases and J by 4 bases, 5 bases remained unmatched. From germline, CDR1 is DFQATT and CDR2 SNEGSKA (reference sequence). The CDR3 covers 13 residues. The CDR3 region has the DNA TGCAGTGCTTCACTAGCGGGATTGTACGAGCAGTACTTC. This translates into CSASLAGLYEQYF.

The chain uses TRBV2 and TRBJ2-1; 10 bases are shared with TRBD2. The CDR3 consists of 18 residues. The junction had 12 bases not matched to a gene; V was cut back by 7 bases and J by 0 bases. CDR1 and CDR2 (germline): SNHLY, FYNNEI. The CDR3 region has the DNA TGTGCCAGCAAACAAGAAGCGGGAGGGCGGAGCTCCTACAATGAGCAGTTCTTC. It translates to CASKQEAGGRSSYNEQFF.

This clonotype came up many times. CDR3 DNA sequence: TGCAGTGCTCAGATTGGACCCGACGCTTTAGAGGAGACCCAGTACTTC. Amino acid sequence: CSAQIGPDALEETQYF. The J gene is TRBJ2-5, the V gene TRBV20-1; D is undetermined. The CDR3 runs 16 residues. With 5 bases removed from V and 5 bases from J, the gap between germline ends came to 24 bases. Germline values: CDR1 DFQATT, CDR2 SNEGSKA (reference sequence).